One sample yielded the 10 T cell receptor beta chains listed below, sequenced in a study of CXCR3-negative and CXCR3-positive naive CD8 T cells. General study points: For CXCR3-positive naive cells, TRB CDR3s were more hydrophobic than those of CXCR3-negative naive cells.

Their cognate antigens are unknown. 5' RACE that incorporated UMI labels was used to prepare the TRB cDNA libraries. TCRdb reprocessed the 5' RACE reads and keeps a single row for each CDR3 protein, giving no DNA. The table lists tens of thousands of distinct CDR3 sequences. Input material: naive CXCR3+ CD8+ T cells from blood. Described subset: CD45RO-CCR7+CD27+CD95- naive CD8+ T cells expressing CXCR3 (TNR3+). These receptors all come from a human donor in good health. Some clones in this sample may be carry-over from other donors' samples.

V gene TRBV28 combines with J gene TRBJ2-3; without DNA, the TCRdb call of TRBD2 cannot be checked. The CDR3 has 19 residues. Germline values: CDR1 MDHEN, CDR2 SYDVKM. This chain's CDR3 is CASSFSGTSGGAESDTQYF.

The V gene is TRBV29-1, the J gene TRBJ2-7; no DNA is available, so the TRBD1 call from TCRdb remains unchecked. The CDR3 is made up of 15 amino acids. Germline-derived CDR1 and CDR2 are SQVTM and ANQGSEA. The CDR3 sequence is CSVRGGQSTSYEQYF.

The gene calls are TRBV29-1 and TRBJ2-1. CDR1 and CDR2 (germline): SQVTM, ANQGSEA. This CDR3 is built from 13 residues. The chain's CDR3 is CSVERGSYNEQFF.

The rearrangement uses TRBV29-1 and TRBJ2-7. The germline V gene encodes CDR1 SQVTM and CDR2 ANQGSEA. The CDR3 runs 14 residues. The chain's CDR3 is CSVVGSLGSYEQYF.

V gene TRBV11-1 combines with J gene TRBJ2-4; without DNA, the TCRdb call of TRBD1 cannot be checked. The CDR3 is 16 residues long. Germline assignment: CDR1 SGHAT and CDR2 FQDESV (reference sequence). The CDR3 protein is CASSLFPGQGQNIQYF.

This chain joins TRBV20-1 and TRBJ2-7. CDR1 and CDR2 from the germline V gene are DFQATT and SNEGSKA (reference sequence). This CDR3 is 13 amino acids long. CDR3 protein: CSAEPTVTYEQYF.

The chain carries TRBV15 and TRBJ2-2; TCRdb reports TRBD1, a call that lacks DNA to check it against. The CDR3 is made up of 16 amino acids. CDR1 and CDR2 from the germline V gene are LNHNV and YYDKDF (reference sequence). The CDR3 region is CATSEPGQGGSGELFF.

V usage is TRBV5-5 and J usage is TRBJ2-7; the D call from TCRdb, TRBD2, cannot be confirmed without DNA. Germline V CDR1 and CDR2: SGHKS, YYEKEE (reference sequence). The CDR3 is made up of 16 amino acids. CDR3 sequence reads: CASSDSTYLQSYEQYF.

CDR3 protein: CASSPGTSGDTGELFF. The chain combines TRBV28 with TRBJ2-2; TCRdb's D call, TRBD2, is unchecked because there is no DNA. This CDR3 contains 16 residues. Germline CDR1 is MDHEN and CDR2 is SYDVKM.

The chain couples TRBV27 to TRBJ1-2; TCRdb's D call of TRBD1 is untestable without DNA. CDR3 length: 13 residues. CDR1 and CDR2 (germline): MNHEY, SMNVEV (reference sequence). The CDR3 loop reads CASSLSQGNGYTF.